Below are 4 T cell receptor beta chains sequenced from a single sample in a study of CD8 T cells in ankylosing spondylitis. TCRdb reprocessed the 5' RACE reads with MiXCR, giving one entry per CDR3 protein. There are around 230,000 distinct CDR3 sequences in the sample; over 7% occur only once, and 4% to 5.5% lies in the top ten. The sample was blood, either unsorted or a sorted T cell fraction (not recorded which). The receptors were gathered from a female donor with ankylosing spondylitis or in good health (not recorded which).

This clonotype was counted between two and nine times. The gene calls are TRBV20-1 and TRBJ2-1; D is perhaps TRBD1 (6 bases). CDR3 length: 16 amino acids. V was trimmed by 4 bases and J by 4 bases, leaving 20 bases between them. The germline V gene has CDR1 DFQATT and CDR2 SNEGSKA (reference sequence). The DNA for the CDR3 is TGCAGTGCTAAAGACGCAGGGACACGGCTTTACAATGAGCAGTTCTTC. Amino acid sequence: CSAKDAGTRLYNEQFF.

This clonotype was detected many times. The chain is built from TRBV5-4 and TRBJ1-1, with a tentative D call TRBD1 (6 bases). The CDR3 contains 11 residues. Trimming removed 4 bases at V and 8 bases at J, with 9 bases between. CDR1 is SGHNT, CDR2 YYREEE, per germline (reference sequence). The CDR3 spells CASSQGWEAFF. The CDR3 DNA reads TGTGCCAGCAGCCAGGGGTGGGAAGCTTTCTTT.

This CDR3 is CASSLSGASGNTIYF. In DNA form, the CDR3 reads TGTGCCAGCAGCTTATCAGGGGCGTCTGGAAACACCATATATTTT. V gene TRBV7-6 combines with J gene TRBJ1-3; possible D gene TRBD1, 6 bases. The CDR3 runs to 15 residues. The germline gives CDR1 SGHVS, CDR2 FNYEAQ. The ends were cut back, 2 bases at V and 1 base at J, with 9 bases in the middle.

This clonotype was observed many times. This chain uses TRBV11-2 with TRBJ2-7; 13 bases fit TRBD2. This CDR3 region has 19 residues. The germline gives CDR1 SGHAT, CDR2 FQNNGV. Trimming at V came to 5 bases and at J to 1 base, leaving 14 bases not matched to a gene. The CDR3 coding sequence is TGTGCCAGCAGCATAGGGACTAGCGGGATCCCTGCTGGATCCTACGAGCAGTACTTC. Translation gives CASSIGTSGIPAGSYEQYF. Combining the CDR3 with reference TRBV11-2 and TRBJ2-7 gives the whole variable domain EAGVAQSPRYKIIEKRQSVAFWCNPISGHATLYWYQQILGQGPKLLIQFQNNGVVDDSQLPKDRFSAERLKGVDSTLKIQPAKLEDSAVYLCASSIGTSGIPAGSYEQYFGPGTRLTVT.